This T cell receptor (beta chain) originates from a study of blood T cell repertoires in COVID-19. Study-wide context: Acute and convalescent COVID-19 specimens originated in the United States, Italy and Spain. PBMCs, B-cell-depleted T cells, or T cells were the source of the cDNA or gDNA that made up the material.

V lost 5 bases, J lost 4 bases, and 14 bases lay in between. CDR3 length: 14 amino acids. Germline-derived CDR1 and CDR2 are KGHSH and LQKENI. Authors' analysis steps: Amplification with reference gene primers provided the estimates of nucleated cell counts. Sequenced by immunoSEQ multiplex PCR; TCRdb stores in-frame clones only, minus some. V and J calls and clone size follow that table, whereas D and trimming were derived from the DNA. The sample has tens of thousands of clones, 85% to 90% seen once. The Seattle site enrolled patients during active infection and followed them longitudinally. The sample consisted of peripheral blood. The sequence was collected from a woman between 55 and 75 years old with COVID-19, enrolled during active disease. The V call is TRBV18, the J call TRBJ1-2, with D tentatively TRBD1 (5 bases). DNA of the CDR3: TGTGCCAGCTCAACGGACGGGACTTCCTATGGCTACACCTTC. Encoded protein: CASSTDGTSYGYTF.